This record looks at one T cell receptor (beta chain) sequence and its context. The entry originates in a study of blood T cell repertoires in COVID-19. Looking at the study overall: PBMCs, B-cell-depleted T cells, or T cells provided the cDNA or gDNA that made up the material.

In the study's own analysis: Reference gene primer amplification in the assay estimated nucleated cell counts. Assay: immunoSEQ multiplex PCR; the TCRdb copy retains only in-frame clones and omits some. The V and J calls and the clone size are those of that table, but D and trimming were determined from the DNA. Here the sample spans about 30,000 clones, roughly nine tenths being singletons. This CDR3 is 17 amino acids long. V shed 5 bases, J shed 5 bases, and the junction held 13 bases outside the gene matches. CDR1 is SGHAT and CDR2 is FQNNGV in the germline V gene. Sequencing input: peripheral blood. The V call is TRBV11-2, the J call TRBJ2-1; TRBD2 aligns across 9 bases. This receptor was obtained from a man older than 75 with acute or convalescent COVID-19. Here the CDR3 DNA reads TGTGCCAGCAGCAAGAGGGCTGGCGGGAGGGAGGACAATGAGCAGTTCTTC. Protein sequence: CASSKRAGGREDNEQFF.